This T cell receptor (beta chain) was recorded in a study of tumor and adjacent non-tumor tissue in lung cancer. This clonotype was found a few times. A much larger clone differs by one base, so this may be a read error. The template was RNA from unsorted bulk tissue. Three rounds of nested PCR, following a modified ARM-PCR protocol, produced the TCRbeta library. TCRdb independently ran MiXCR on the multiplex PCR reads; one entry per CDR3 protein. The data show tens of thousands of distinct CDR3 sequences, about three quarters seen once. Germline CDR1 LGHNA, CDR2 YNFKEQ. This CDR3 has 18 amino acids. The chain couples TRBV4-2 to TRBJ2-1; 14 bases are a match to TRBD2. Sequenced sample: lung tumor tissue. The clonotype comes from a woman in her 50s with non-small cell lung cancer. The CDR3 loop is CASSQLLTGTSGSNEQLF. The CDR3 DNA is TGTGCCAGCAGCCAACTTCTTACAGGGACTAGCGGGAGCAATGAGCAGCTCTTC.